A single sample gave rise to the 23 T cell receptor beta chains below, sequenced in a study of shared clonotypes between healthy human individuals. Clones were read by immunoSEQ multiplex PCR, and TCRdb kept only the in-frame ones, dropping some. The table has over 1.5 million clones, 98% seen once. Sequenced material: naive CD4+ T cells sorted from blood. Subset meaning: CD45RA+ positively selected. The receptors were sampled from a man younger than 45 in good health.

V gene TRBV5-1 combines with J gene TRBJ1-2; tentatively, D is TRBD1 (5 bases). The length of the CDR3 is 14 residues. Between the trimmed V and J ends, which lost 7 bases and 8 bases, there was a span of 21 bases. CDR1 SGHRS and CDR2 YFSETQ come from the germline V gene. CDR3 nucleotides: TGCGCCAGCTTCCCGGGGCCCAACTTCGACGGCTACACCTTC. It yields the protein CASFPGPNFDGYTF.

The chain combines TRBV10-3 with TRBJ2-7, with D unclear. This CDR3 has 12 residues. From germline, CDR1 is ENHRY and CDR2 SYGVKD. The V gene lost 8 bases and the J gene lost 4 bases, with 12 bases spanning the gap. In nucleotides, the CDR3 is TGTGCCATCCCCGTGTTGTCTTACGAGCAGTACTTC. Translated: CAIPVLSYEQYF.

This chain links TRBV7-9 with TRBJ2-7, with unresolved D. The CDR3 totals 14 residues. Germline V gene lookup returns CDR1 SEHNR and CDR2 FQNEAQ (reference sequence). With 2 bases removed from V and 4 bases from J, the gap between germline ends came to 12 bases. The CDR3 nucleotides are TGTGCCAGCAGCTTAACCCCAGGTTATTACGAGCAGTACTTC. It encodes CASSLTPGYYEQYF.

The chain has TRBV11-3 and TRBJ2-1; D is unresolved. The CDR3 loop spans 15 amino acids. Trimming removed 0 bases from V and 0 bases from J, with 6 bases in between. The germline CDR1 and CDR2 sequences are SGHNT and YENEEA. CDR3 bases: TGTGCCAGCAGCTTAGATGGGGACTCCTACAATGAGCAGTTCTTC. Protein: CASSLDGDSYNEQFF.

This CDR3 reads CAISENSDRGFVNTEAFF. CDR3 nucleotide sequence: TGTGCCATCAGTGAGAATTCGGACAGGGGGTTTGTGAACACTGAAGCTTTCTTT. The chain recombines TRBV10-3 with TRBJ1-1; 10 bases agree with TRBD1. V lost 2 bases, J lost 0 bases, and 9 bases stayed unmatched. Germline CDR1 is ENHRY and CDR2 is SYGVKD. The CDR3 has 18 residues.

V gene TRBV5-1 combines with J gene TRBJ2-3; 8 bases line up with TRBD1. V shed 4 bases, J shed 0 bases, and the junction held 7 bases outside the gene matches. The CDR3 has 16 amino acids. Germline CDR1 SGHRS, CDR2 YFSETQ. For the CDR3, the DNA is TGCGCCAGCAGCGGGGGAGACAGGGGCAGCACAGATACGCAGTATTTT. It is translated as CASSGGDRGSTDTQYF.

V gene TRBV7-2 combines with J gene TRBJ2-3; TRBD2 matches at 12 bases. The CDR3 covers 14 residues. With V trimmed by 7 bases and J by 5 bases, 4 bases remained unmatched. Germline CDR1 and CDR2: SGHTA and FQGNSA. The DNA of the CDR3 is TGTGCCAGCACTAGCGGGAGGGCCGTAGATACGCAGTATTTT. It codes for CASTSGRAVDTQYF.

This chain uses TRBV20-1 with TRBJ1-1; maybe TRBD1 (5 bases). CDR3 length: 11 amino acids. Germline values: CDR1 DFQATT, CDR2 SNEGSKA (reference sequence). The ends were cut back, 6 bases at V and 10 bases at J, with 15 bases in the middle. The CDR3 protein is CSAPDTRGAFF. The CDR3 DNA follows: TGCAGTGCCCCGGACACCCGGGGAGCTTTCTTT.

The V gene is TRBV7-2, the J gene TRBJ1-3, with D unclear. The CDR3 has 13 amino acids. Deletions cut 5 bases from V and 3 bases from J, with 8 bases between. The germline gives CDR1 SGHTA, CDR2 FQGNSA. CDR3: CASSSRIGNTIYF. The CDR3 DNA follows: TGTGCCAGCAGCAGCAGGATTGGAAACACCATATATTTT.

The chain carries TRBV6-5 and TRBJ1-5; D is perhaps TRBD1 (5 bases). Germline loops: CDR1 MNHEY, CDR2 SVGAGI. CDR3 length: 13 residues. V was shortened by 4 bases and J by 2 bases, with 6 bases between the two germline ends. CDR3 DNA sequence: TGTGCCAGCAGTTTCAGGGGCAATCAGCCCCAGCATTTT. Translating it yields CASSFRGNQPQHF.

The V call is TRBV7-3, the J call TRBJ2-5, with TRBD2 identical over 10 bases. The CDR3 covers 15 residues. After removal of 0 bases from V and 3 bases from J, the junction contained 1 base not matched to a gene. Germline CDR1 and CDR2: SGHTA and FQGTGA. The CDR3 DNA reads as TGTGCCAGCAGCTTAACCGGGACTAGCGAAGAGACCCAGTACTTC. It is translated as CASSLTGTSEETQYF.

The chain combines TRBV29-1 with TRBJ2-1; 11 nucleotides match TRBD1. The germline V gene encodes CDR1 SQVTM and CDR2 ANQGSEA. This CDR3 contains 17 residues. The J segment lost 3 bases and the V segment lost 6 bases, leaving 13 bases of the junction unmatched. The CDR3 DNA reads TGCAGCGTGAAGGGACAGGGGGGACCTCCTTTCTACAATGAGCAGTTCTTC. Translating gives CSVKGQGGPPFYNEQFF.

V is TRBV7-8 and J is TRBJ2-1; 8 positions agree with TRBD2. The CDR3 loop spans 15 amino acids. The J segment lost 4 bases and the V segment lost 5 bases, leaving 7 bases of the junction unmatched. The germline gives CDR1 SGHVS, CDR2 FQNEAQ. The CDR3 is CASSPTGGRYNEQFF. CDR3 in DNA: TGTGCCAGCAGCCCGACGGGGGGGAGATACAATGAGCAGTTCTTC.

The rearrangement links TRBV27 to TRBJ2-5; D gene uncertain. The germline V gene encodes CDR1 MNHEY and CDR2 SMNVEV (reference sequence). The CDR3 sequence is 16 residues long. The V end was cut by 1 base, the J end by 4 bases, with 16 bases between. As DNA, the CDR3 is TGTGCCAGCAGTTTATTGGCAGTGGGAATGGTAGAGACCCAGTACTTC. It encodes CASSLLAVGMVETQYF.

J is TRBJ2-4 and V is TRBV6-5, with D maybe TRBD2 (6 bases). Trimming removed 0 bases at V and 0 bases at J, with 9 bases between. Germline V gene sequence: CDR1 MNHEY, CDR2 SVGAGI. The CDR3 has 16 residues. The CDR3 region is CASSYSGGIAKNIQYF. CDR3 bases: TGTGCCAGCAGTTACTCGGGGGGAATAGCCAAAAACATTCAGTACTTC.

This chain uses TRBV28 with TRBJ2-7; D tentatively fits TRBD1 or TRBD2 (5 bases each). Germline V gene lookup returns CDR1 MDHEN and CDR2 SYDVKM. The length of the CDR3 is 14 residues. V was shortened by 3 bases and J by 1 base, with 10 bases between the two germline ends. CDR3 DNA: TGTGCCAGCAGTTTTCCGGGGCCATCCTACGAGCAGTACTTC. Its protein is CASSFPGPSYEQYF. Full variable domain (remainder filled in from reference TRBV28 and TRBJ2-7): DVKVTQSSRYLVKRTGEKVFLECVQDMDHENMFWYRQDPGLGLRLIYFSYDVKMKEKGDIPEGYSVSREKKERFSLILESASTNQTSMYLCASSFPGPSYEQYFGPGTRLTVT.

J is TRBJ1-5 and V is TRBV5-6; 9 nucleotides match TRBD1. This CDR3 has 15 residues. Germline trimming cut 1 base from V and 7 bases from J; bases unmatched to any gene: 6. In germline, CDR1 is SGHDT, CDR2 YYEEEE. CDR3 region: CASSLRGTGRQPQHF. The CDR3 nucleotides read TGTGCCAGCAGCTTGCGGGGGACAGGGAGGCAGCCCCAGCATTTT. Combining the CDR3 with reference TRBV5-6 and TRBJ1-5 gives the whole variable domain DAGVTQSPTHLIKTRGQQVTLRCSPKSGHDTVSWYQQALGQGPQFIFQYYEEEERQRGNFPDRFSGHQFPNYSSELNVNALLLGDSALYLCASSLRGTGRQPQHFGDGTRLSIL.

This chain uses TRBV5-1 with TRBJ2-2, with D hard to call. The germline gives CDR1 SGHRS, CDR2 YFSETQ. Trimming removed 2 bases from V and 4 bases from J, with 6 bases in between. CDR3 length: 13 amino acids. The CDR3 sequence: CASSFEATGELFF. The DNA for the CDR3 is TGCGCCAGCAGCTTTGAAGCCACCGGGGAGCTGTTTTTT.

The chain links TRBV6-5 to TRBJ1-5; D gene unclear. Trimming removed 6 bases from V and 3 bases from J, with 9 bases in between. The CDR3 runs 13 residues. CDR1 and CDR2 (germline): MNHEY, SVGAGI. DNA for the CDR3: TGTGCCAGCAGGATGCACAACAATCAGCCCCAGCATTTT. Translated: CASRMHNNQPQHF.

J is TRBJ2-5 and V is TRBV5-4; 7 bases fit TRBD1. The J segment lost 1 base and the V segment lost 4 bases, leaving 7 bases of the junction unmatched. The CDR3 runs 15 residues. Germline CDR1 and CDR2: SGHNT and YYREEE (reference sequence). CDR3 protein: CASSPDGTVQETQYF. The CDR3 DNA reads as TGTGCCAGCAGCCCCGACGGGACAGTCCAAGAGACCCAGTACTTC.

The rearrangement uses TRBV18 and TRBJ2-7, with 10 positions matching TRBD1. Germline lookup yields CDR1 KGHSH and CDR2 LQKENI. The V gene end was trimmed by 2 bases and the J gene end by 4 bases; junction bases not matched to a gene: 8. The CDR3 sequence is 16 residues long. In nucleotides, the CDR3 is TGTGCCAGCTCACCAACTGCGGACAGGGGGTTTTACGAGCAGTACTTC. Amino acid sequence: CASSPTADRGFYEQYF.

This chain connects TRBV28 to TRBJ1-5, with D uncertain. The CDR3 has 13 residues. V lost 3 bases, J lost 11 bases, and 14 bases lay in between. The germline CDR1 and CDR2 sequences are MDHEN and SYDVKM. This CDR3 reads CASSLTTPRAQHF. The CDR3 coding sequence is TGTGCCAGCAGTTTGACCACCCCCCGTGCCCAGCATTTT.

The DNA for the CDR3 is TGTGCCAGCAGCCCTCGGACTAGCGGAAACAATGAGCAGTTCTTC. It specifies CASSPRTSGNNEQFF. The rearrangement links TRBV13 to TRBJ2-1, with TRBD2 matching over 10 bases. The germline V gene encodes CDR1 PRHDT and CDR2 FYEKMQ (reference sequence). The CDR3 extends over 15 amino acids. With V trimmed by 5 bases and J by 5 bases, 6 bases remained unmatched.